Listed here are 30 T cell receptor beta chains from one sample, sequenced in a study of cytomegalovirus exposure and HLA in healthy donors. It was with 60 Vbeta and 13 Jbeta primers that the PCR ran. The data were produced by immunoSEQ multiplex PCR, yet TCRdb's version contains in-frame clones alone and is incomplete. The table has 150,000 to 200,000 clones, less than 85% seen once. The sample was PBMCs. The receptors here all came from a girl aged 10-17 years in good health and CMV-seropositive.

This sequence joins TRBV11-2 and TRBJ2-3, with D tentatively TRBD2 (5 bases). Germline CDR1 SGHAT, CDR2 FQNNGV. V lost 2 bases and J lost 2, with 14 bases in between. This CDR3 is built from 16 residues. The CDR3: CASSLSATTDTDTQYF. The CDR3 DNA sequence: TGTGCCAGCAGCTTATCCGCGACTACAGACACAGATACGCAGTATTTT.

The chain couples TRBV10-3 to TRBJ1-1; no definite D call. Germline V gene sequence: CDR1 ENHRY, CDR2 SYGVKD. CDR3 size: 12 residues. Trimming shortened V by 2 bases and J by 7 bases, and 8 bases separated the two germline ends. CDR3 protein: CAISEMEGEAFF. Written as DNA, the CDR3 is TGTGCCATCAGTGAGATGGAGGGTGAAGCTTTCTTT.

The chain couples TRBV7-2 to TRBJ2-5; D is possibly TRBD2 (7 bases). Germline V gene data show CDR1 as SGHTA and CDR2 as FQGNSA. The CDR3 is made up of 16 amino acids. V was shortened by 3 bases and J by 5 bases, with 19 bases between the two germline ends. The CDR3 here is CASSFPSGAGGETQYF. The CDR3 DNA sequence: TGTGCCAGCAGCTTTCCTTCGGGGGCCGGGGGGGAGACCCAGTACTTC.

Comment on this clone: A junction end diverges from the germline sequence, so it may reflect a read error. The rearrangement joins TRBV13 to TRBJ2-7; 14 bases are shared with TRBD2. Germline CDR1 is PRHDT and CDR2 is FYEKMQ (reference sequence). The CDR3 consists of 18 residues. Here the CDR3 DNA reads TGTGCCGGCAGCCCGAGCCCCGGACTAGCGGGGGGTTCCTACGAGCAGTACTTC. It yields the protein CAGSPSPGLAGGSYEQYF.

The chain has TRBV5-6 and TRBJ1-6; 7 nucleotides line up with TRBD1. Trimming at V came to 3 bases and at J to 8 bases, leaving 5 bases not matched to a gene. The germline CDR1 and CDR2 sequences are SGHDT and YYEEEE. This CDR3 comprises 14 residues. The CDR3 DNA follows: TGTGCCAGCAGCTCACAGGGGCAGCATTCACCCCTCCACTTT. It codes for CASSSQGQHSPLHF.

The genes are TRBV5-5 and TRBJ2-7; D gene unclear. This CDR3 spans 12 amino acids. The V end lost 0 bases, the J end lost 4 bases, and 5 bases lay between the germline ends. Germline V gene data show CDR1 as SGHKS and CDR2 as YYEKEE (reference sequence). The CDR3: CASSLVGYEQYF. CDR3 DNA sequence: TGTGCCAGCAGCTTGGTCGGTTACGAGCAGTACTTC.

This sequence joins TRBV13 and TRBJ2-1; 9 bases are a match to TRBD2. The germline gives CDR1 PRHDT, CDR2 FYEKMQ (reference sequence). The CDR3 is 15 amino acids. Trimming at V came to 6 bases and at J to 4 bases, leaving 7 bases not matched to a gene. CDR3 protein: CASRPPSGVYNEQFF. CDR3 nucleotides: TGTGCCAGCAGACCACCTAGCGGGGTTTACAATGAGCAGTTCTTC.

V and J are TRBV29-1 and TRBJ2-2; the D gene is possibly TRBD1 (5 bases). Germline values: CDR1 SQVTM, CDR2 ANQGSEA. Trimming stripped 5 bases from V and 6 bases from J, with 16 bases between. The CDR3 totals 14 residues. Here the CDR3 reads CSVKLQGSAGELFF. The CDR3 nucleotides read TGCAGCGTTAAACTTCAGGGAAGCGCCGGGGAGCTGTTTTTT.

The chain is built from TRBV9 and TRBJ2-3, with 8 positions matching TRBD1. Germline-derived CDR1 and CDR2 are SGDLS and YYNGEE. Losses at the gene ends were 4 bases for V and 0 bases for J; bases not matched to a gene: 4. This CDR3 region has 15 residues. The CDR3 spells CASSTRTGSTDTQYF. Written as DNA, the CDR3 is TGTGCCAGCAGCACACGGACAGGGAGCACAGATACGCAGTATTTT. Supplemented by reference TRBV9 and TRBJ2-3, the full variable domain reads DSGVTQTPKHLITATGQRVTLRCSPRSGDLSVYWYQQSLDQGLQFLIQYYNGEERAKGNILERFSAQQFPDLHSELNLSSLELGDSALYFCASSTRTGSTDTQYFGPGTRLTVL.

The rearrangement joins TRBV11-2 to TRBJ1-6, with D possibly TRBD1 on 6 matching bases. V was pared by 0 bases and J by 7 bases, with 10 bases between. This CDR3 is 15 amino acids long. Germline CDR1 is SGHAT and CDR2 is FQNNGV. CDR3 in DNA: TGTGCCAGCAGCTTAGAACAGGGCCGAAATTCACCCCTCCACTTT. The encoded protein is CASSLEQGRNSPLHF.

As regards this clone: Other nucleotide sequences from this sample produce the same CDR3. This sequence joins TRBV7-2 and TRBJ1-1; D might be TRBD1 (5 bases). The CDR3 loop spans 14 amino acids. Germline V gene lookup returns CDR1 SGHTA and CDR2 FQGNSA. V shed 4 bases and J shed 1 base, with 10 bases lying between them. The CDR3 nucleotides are TGTGCCAGCAGCTCACCAGACAGGAACACTGAAGCTTTCTTT. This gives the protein CASSSPDRNTEAFF. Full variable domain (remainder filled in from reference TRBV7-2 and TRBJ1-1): GAGVSQSPSNKVTEKGKDVELRCDPISGHTALYWYRQSLGQGLEFLIYFQGNSAPDKSGLPSDRFSAERTGGSVSTLTIQRTQQEDSAVYLCASSSPDRNTEAFFGQGTRLTVV.

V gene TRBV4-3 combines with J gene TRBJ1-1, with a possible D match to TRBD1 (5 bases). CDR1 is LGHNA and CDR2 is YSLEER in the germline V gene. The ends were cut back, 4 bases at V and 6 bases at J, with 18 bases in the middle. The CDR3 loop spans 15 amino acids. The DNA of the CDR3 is TGCGCCAGCAGCCGAGAAAATTCAGGGTGGGCTGAAGCTTTCTTT. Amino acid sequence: CASSRENSGWAEAFF.

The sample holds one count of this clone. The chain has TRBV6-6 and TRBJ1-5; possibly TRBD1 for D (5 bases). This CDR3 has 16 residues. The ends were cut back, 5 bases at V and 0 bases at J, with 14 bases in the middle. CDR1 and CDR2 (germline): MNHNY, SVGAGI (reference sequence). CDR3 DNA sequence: TGTGCCAGCAGTAAATTAAACAGGTATAGCAATCAGCCCCAGCATTTT. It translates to CASSKLNRYSNQPQHF.

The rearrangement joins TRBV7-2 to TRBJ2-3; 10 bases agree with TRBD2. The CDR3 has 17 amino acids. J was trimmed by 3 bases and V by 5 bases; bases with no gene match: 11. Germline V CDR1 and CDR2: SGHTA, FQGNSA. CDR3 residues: CASSLSGGGARTDTQYF. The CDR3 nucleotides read TGTGCCAGCAGCCTCAGCGGGGGGGGAGCTCGGACAGATACGCAGTATTTT.

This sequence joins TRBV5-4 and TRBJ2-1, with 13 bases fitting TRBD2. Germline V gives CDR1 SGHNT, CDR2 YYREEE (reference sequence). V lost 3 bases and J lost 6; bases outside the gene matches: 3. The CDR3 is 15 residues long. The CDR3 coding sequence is TGTGCCAGCAGCTCGACTAGCGGGGGGCCCAATGAGCAGTTCTTC. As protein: CASSSTSGGPNEQFF.

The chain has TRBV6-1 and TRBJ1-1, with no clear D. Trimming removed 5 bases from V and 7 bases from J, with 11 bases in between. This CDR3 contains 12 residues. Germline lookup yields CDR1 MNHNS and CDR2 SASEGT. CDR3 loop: CASSLSSLEAFF. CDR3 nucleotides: TGTGCCAGCAGTCTCTCCTCCCTTGAAGCTTTCTTT.

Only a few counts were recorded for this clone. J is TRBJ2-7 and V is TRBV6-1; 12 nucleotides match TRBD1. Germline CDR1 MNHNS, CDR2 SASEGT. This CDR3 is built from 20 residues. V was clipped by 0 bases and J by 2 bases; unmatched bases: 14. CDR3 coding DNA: TGTGCCAGCAGTGAAGCAGTAGGGACAGGGGGCCAGCTTCTCGCCTACGAGCAGTACTTC. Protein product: CASSEAVGTGGQLLAYEQYF.

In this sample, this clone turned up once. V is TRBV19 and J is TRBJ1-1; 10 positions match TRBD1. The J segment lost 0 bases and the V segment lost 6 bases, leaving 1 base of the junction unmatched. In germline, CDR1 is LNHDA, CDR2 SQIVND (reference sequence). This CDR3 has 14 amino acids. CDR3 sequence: CASRGQGMNTEAFF. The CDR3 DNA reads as TGTGCCAGTAGGGGACAGGGGATGAACACTGAAGCTTTCTTT.

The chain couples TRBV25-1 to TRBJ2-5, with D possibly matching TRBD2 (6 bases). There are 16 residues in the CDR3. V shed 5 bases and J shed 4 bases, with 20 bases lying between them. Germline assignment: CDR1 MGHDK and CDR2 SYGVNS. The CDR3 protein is CASSPHLGGKGETQYF. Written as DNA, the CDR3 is TGTGCCAGCAGTCCTCACTTGGGCGGGAAAGGAGAGACCCAGTACTTC.

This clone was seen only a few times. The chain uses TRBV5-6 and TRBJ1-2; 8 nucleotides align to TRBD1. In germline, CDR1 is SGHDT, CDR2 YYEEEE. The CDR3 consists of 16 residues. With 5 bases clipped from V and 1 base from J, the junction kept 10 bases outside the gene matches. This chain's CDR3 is CASSRPGQAYNYGYTF. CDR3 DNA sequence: TGTGCCAGCAGTCGGCCGGGACAGGCCTATAACTATGGCTACACCTTC.

The CDR3 region has the DNA TGTGCCAGCAGTCTCCGGGTAAACTATGGCTACACCTTC. It encodes CASSLRVNYGYTF. The gene calls are TRBV28 and TRBJ1-2; no firm D call. Looked up from germline, CDR1 is MDHEN and CDR2 is SYDVKM. The CDR3 spans 13 residues. Between the trimmed V and J ends, which lost 5 bases and 2 bases, there was a span of 9 bases.

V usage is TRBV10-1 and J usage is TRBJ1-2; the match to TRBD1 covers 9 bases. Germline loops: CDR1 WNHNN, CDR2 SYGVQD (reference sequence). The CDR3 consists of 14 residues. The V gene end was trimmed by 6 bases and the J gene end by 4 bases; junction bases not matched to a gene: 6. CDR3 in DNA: TGCGCCAGCAGCCCGGGACAGGGTGCCTATGGCTACACCTTC. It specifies CASSPGQGAYGYTF.

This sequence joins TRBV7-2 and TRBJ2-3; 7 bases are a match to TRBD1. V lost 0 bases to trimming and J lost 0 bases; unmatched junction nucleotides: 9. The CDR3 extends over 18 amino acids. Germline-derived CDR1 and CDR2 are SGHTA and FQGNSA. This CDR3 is CASSLALRTGTSTDTQYF. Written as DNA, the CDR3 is TGTGCCAGCAGCTTAGCGCTTCGGACAGGTACTAGCACAGATACGCAGTATTTT.

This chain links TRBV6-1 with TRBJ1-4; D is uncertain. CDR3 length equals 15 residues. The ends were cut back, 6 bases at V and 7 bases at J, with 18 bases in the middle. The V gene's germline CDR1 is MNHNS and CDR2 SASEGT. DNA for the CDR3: TGTGCCAGCAGCGACGCTTCGACCCTAGGTGAAAAACTGTTTTTT. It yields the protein CASSDASTLGEKLFF.

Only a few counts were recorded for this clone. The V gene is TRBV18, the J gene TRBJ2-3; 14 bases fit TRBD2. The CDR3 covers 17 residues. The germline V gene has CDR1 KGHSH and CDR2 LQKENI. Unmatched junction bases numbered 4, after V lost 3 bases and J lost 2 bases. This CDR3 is CASSPGLAGVITDTQYF. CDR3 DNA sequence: TGTGCCAGCTCACCGGGACTAGCGGGGGTGATCACAGATACGCAGTATTTT.

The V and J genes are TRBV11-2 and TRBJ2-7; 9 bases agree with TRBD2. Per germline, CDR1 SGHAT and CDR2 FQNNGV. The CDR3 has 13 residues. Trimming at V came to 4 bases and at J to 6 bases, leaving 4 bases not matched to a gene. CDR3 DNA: TGTGCCAGCAGCTCTAGCGGGGTTGGCGAGCAGTACTTC. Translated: CASSSSGVGEQYF.

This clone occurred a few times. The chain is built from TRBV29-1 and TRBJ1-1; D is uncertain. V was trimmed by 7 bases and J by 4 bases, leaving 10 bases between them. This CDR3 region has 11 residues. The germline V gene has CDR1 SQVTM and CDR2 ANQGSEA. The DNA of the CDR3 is TGCAGCGCCTCTCTCGGCACTGAAGCTTTCTTT. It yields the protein CSASLGTEAFF.

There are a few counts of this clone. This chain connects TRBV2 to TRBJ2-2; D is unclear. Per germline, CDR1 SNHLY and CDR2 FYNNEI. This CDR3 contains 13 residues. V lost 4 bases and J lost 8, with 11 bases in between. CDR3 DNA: TGTGCCAGCAGTGGCAGCAAGAGGGGGGAGCTGTTTTTT. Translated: CASSGSKRGELFF.

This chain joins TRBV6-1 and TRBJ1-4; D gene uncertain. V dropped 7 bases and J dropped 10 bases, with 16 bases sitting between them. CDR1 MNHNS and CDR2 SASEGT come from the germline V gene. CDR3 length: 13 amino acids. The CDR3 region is CASNIDRRGKLFF. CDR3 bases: TGTGCCAGCAACATTGACCGCAGAGGAAAACTGTTTTTT.

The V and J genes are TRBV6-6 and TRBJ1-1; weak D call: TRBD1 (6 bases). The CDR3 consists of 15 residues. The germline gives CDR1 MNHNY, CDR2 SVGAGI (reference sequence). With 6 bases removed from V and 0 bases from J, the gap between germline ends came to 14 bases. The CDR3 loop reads CASRKSRGLNTEAFF. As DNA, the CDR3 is TGTGCCAGCAGAAAAAGCAGGGGCCTGAACACTGAAGCTTTCTTT.